Listed below are T cell receptor beta chains from one sample, sequenced in a study of T cell responses to AZD1222 COVID-19 vaccine. Using immunoSEQ multiplex PCR, the repertoire was profiled, and TCRdb retains in-frame clones only, with some absent. The table lists approximately 150,000 clones, around nine tenths of them singletons. This material consisted of peripheral blood, taken 28 days after the second AZD1222 dose. The source is an adult who received the AZD1222 COVID-19 vaccine. Both conserved end residues are trimmed from each CDR3.

j_call,v_call,cdr3_aa
TRBJ1-5,TRBV5-1,ASSLDRGVSNQPQH
TRBJ1-1,TRBV11-1,ASRGWMNTEAF
TRBJ1-5,TRBV5-1,ASSFDRDQPQH
TRBJ1-6,TRBV30,AWSVRQGRSPLH
TRBJ1-2,TRBV18,ASSRQGDYGYT
TRBJ1-2,TRBV5-4,ASSSEGPNYGYT
TRBJ1-4,TRBV4-2,ASSQDNGQGINEKLF
TRBJ2-2,TRBV6-4,ASSRGSNTGELF
TRBJ2-3,TRBV20-1,SAVTGTQY
TRBJ1-3,TRBV5-5,ASSLNRVSGNTIY
TRBJ1-2,TRBV19,ASSIGQPHGYT
TRBJ1-5,TRBV6-5,ASSTEGQGVGPQH
TRBJ2-1,TRBV10-2,ASGETGDLDEQF
TRBJ2-1,TRBV11-3,ASSLGRGRGDNEQF
TRBJ1-2,TRBV24-1,ATSDTGQRYGYT
TRBJ1-1,TRBV7-9,ASSSTRDSINTEAF
TRBJ1-1,TRBV18,ASSPTDGNTEAF
TRBJ2-2,TRBV19,ASRRGTASLTGELF
TRBJ1-1,TRBV24-1,ATSSERNTEAF
TRBJ2-2,TRBV24-1,ATSPGGPGELF
TRBJ1-6,TRBV3-1/TRBV3-2,ASSQGIGTGVYNSPLH
TRBJ1-2,TRBV3-1/TRBV3-2,ACTPQRGNYGYT
TRBJ1-2,TRBV2,ASSDFVRFYGYT
TRBJ1-6,TRBV6-5,ASRWTYNSPLH
TRBJ2-1,TRBV2,ASQSDRASGDEQF
TRBJ2-7,TRBV6-6,ASSQENELVAKGYEQY
TRBJ2-1,TRBV2,ASSEKPGAYNEQF
TRBJ1-2,TRBV19,ASSIGGSYGYT
TRBJ1-2,TRBV27,ASTFATDPNGYT
TRBJ1-1,TRBV27,ASSGLGVQGAF
TRBJ2-3,TRBV9,ASSGPSSGIQDTQY
TRBJ1-1,TRBV7-2,ASSLGRSNTEAF
TRBJ2-1,TRBV10-1,ASSSTTWDEQF
TRBJ2-3,TRBV7-2,ASSLVNTDTQY
TRBJ2-3,TRBV27,ASSSFTDTQY
TRBJ2-2,TRBV7-8,ASRERSGELF
TRBJ2-7,TRBV6-2/TRBV6-3,ASSRGEMGYEQY
TRBJ2-1,TRBV5-1,ASSLHNEQF
TRBJ1-5,TRBV30,AWGGQTILQPQH
TRBJ1-1,TRBV10-2,ASRRDLMNTEAF
TRBJ2-7,TRBV18,ASSPPGLAGGYEQY
TRBJ2-3,TRBV5-1,ASSWAPGQDGDTQY
TRBJ2-5,TRBV7-3,ASSLSSWTGIQETQY
TRBJ1-1,TRBV7-9,ASSFEGTEAF
TRBJ1-5,TRBV5-1,ASSLTPGPNQPQH
TRBJ2-1,TRBV14,ASSLVGSIEQF
TRBJ2-7,TRBV11-3,ASSAGALGEQY
TRBJ1-4,TRBV5-5,ASSFGLGRGELF
TRBJ1-1,TRBV24-1,ATHPSANTEAF
TRBJ1-1,TRBV4-2,ASSVGLTEAF
TRBJ2-3,TRBV11-3,ASSPGGGSTDTQY
TRBJ1-2,TRBV6-6,ASSPSGALHANYGYT
TRBJ1-1,TRBV13,ASSQGWTRGIMNTEAF
TRBJ2-1,TRBV4-1,ASSMGGGSYNEQF
TRBJ1-2,TRBV10-3,AISETRDKHYYGYT
TRBJ1-1,TRBV6-5,ATGGQGLSEAF
TRBJ1-2,TRBV10-1,ASSESGNYGYT
TRBJ1-5,TRBV27,ASSLSEGRNQPQH
TRBJ1-1,TRBV6-5,ASSRQTGVSTEAF